This T cell receptor beta chain came from a study of cytotoxic CD8 clonotypes in ibrutinib-treated CLL. The wider study: More than 9 relapsed/refractory, roughly 15 treatment-naive; 17 IGHV unmutated.

The CDR3 loop spans 14 amino acids. CDR1 is KGHSH and CDR2 is LQKENI in the germline V gene. Trimming stripped 2 bases from V and 2 bases from J, with 9 bases between. This clone came up a few times. The antigen remains undetermined. Study results and caveats: Contraction or stability on treatment was seen for public clonotypes, which were uncommon.

TCRdb's table, derived via immunoSEQ multiplex PCR, lists solely in-frame clones and lacks some. The data show 90,000 to 95,000 clones, with around 77% seen just once and 20% to 25% held by the top ten. This receptor was obtained from a human donor with chronic lymphocytic leukemia. The chain has TRBV18 and TRBJ1-1; tentatively, D is TRBD1 (6 bases). The specimen comprised PBMCs, sampled after 24 months of ibrutinib treatment. The CDR3: CASSPDRINTEAFF. CDR3 coding DNA: TGTGCCAGCTCACCAGACAGGATAAACACTGAAGCTTTCTTT.